The entry below describes one T cell receptor beta chain. Its antigen is as yet unknown. These data are taken from a study of T cell responses to AZD1222 COVID-19 vaccine. Study-wide findings and caveats: Just a handful of AZD1222 recipients tested seropositive at baseline. Most donors were white British, females outnumbered males, and clonal diversity was possibly underestimated. Two doses of AZD1222 preceded a rise in Spike-specific TCR breadth and depth.

Germline CDR1 SNHLY, CDR2 FYNNEI. CDR3 length: 15 amino acids. The J segment lost 7 bases and the V segment lost 2 bases, leaving 9 bases of the junction unmatched. Sequenced by immunoSEQ multiplex PCR; TCRdb stores in-frame clones only, minus some. There are 40,000 to 45,000 clones in the sample; about 82% occur only once, and roughly a fifth lies in the top ten. This receptor was taken from an adult who received the MenACWY meningococcal vaccine as a control. The V gene is TRBV2, the J gene TRBJ2-5; 8 bases map to TRBD1. Sequencing used peripheral blood, obtained 28 days after the second dose of the MenACWY control vaccine. The CDR3 nucleotides read TGTGCCAGCAGTGAAAGCAGGGGGCGAGGCGCGACCCAGTACTTC. Translating gives CASSESRGRGATQYF.